The 19 T cell receptor beta chains reported below all come from one sample, sequenced in a study of T-cell memory formation after mild COVID-19. TCRdb recomputed calls from the 5' RACE reads with MiXCR, one row per CDR3 protein. The sample comprises hundreds of thousands of distinct CDR3 sequences, 12% to 15% of which are singletons, and 22% rests with the top ten. The sequencing sample was made of PBMCs or a T cell subset sorted from them (not recorded which). These receptors originate from a man younger than 35 who had mild COVID-19 (a few samples of this study predate the infection). Cell type and time point are not known.

The chain uses TRBV20-1 and TRBJ1-2, with D perhaps TRBD1 (6 bases). The germline V gene has CDR1 DFQATT and CDR2 SNEGSKA (reference sequence). V was pared by 1 base and J by 3 bases, with 15 bases between. CDR3 length: 15 amino acids. DNA of the CDR3: TGCAGTGCTAGAGTCACAGGGTACTGGGACTATGGCTACACCTTC. Protein sequence: CSARVTGYWDYGYTF.

In its sample, this clonotype was seen many times. The chain recombines TRBV4-3 with TRBJ2-2; D is perhaps TRBD2 (6 bases). The V gene lost 4 bases and the J gene lost 7 bases, with 10 bases spanning the gap. Per the germline V gene, CDR1 is LGHNA and CDR2 is YSLEER. This CDR3 comprises 13 residues. For the CDR3, the DNA is TGCGCCAGCAGCCGGCGGGACGGCGGGGAGCTGTTTTTT. It encodes CASSRRDGGELFF.

V is TRBV24-1 and J is TRBJ1-5; the D gene is possibly TRBD1 (6 bases). Germline V CDR1 and CDR2: KGHDR, SFDVKD. The ends were cut back, 9 bases at V and 1 base at J, with 15 bases in the middle. The CDR3 is 15 amino acids. The CDR3 is CATGSRGGSNQPQHF. The CDR3 DNA reads as TGTGCCACCGGATCGAGAGGGGGGAGCAATCAGCCCCAGCATTTT.

J is TRBJ1-3 and V is TRBV13; no firm D call. Germline CDR1 reads PRHDT; CDR2 reads FYEKMQ (reference sequence). This CDR3 has 15 amino acids. Trimming shortened V by 1 base and J by 0 bases, and 7 bases separated the two germline ends. The CDR3: CASSLETFSGNTIYF. The CDR3 DNA follows: TGTGCCAGCAGCTTAGAAACCTTCTCTGGAAACACCATATATTTT.

The table lists this clonotype with a few counts. DNA of the CDR3: TGTGCCAGCCACCGGTCTTTCTCTAGCACAGATACGCAGTATTTT. It encodes CASHRSFSSTDTQYF. V usage is TRBV6-1 and J usage is TRBJ2-3; D uncertain. Germline CDR1 and CDR2: MNHNS and SASEGT. V was pared by 8 bases and J by 0 bases, with 15 bases between. This CDR3 has 15 residues.

The chain links TRBV20-1 to TRBJ2-5; D remains unclear. The CDR3 sequence is 14 residues long. CDR1 is DFQATT and CDR2 is SNEGSKA in the germline V gene (reference sequence). V lost 0 bases to trimming and J lost 6 bases, with 14 bases between them. The CDR3 nucleotides are TGCAGTGCTAGAGATCCCTATTTTGAGAAGACCCAGTACTTC. As protein: CSARDPYFEKTQYF.

In this sample, this clonotype turned up a few times. The V and J genes are TRBV3-1 and TRBJ1-6; maybe TRBD1 (5 bases). The germline gives CDR1 LGHDT, CDR2 YNNKEL (reference sequence). Trimming removed 3 bases from V and 12 bases from J, with 9 bases in between. CDR3 length equals 12 residues. For the CDR3, the DNA is TGTGCCAGCAGCCACCGGGACGGACCCCTCCACTTT. This encodes CASSHRDGPLHF.

This clonotype was recorded at least ten times. The V call is TRBV7-2, the J call TRBJ2-3; 11 bases are a match to TRBD1. Germline V gene lookup returns CDR1 SGHTA and CDR2 FQGNSA. V shed 6 bases, J shed 5 bases, and the junction held 10 bases outside the gene matches. The CDR3 is made up of 16 amino acids. In DNA, the CDR3 is TGTGCCAGCAGTATACCCGGACAGGGGGCAGAAGATACGCAGTATTTT. Its protein is CASSIPGQGAEDTQYF.

The chain employs TRBV14 and TRBJ2-1; D uncertain. The CDR3 contains 13 residues. Germline V gene sequence: CDR1 SGHDN, CDR2 FVKESK. The germline V and J ends were trimmed by 5 bases and 12 bases, with 17 bases remaining between them. The CDR3 DNA follows: TGTGCCAGCAGCGAAACCACCTATATGGGGCAGTTCTTC. Amino acids: CASSETTYMGQFF.

This clonotype came up a few times. The genes are TRBV25-1 and TRBJ2-1; D unresolved. Germline lookup yields CDR1 MGHDK and CDR2 SYGVNS. V lost 4 bases to trimming and J lost 4 bases, with 8 bases between them. This CDR3 comprises 13 residues. The CDR3 DNA sequence: TGTGCCAGCAGTGCACTGCAGTACAATGAGCAGTTCTTC. The encoded protein is CASSALQYNEQFF.

This clonotype was counted only a few times. The J gene is TRBJ2-2, the V gene TRBV5-1; no firm D call. This CDR3 has 15 amino acids. From germline, CDR1 is SGHRS and CDR2 YFSETQ. Trimming pared 5 bases from V and 5 bases from J, leaving 16 bases between. CDR3 nucleotides: TGCGCCAGCAGTCCCATTCTCGGCGGTACCGGGGAGCTGTTTTTT. Protein: CASSPILGGTGELFF.

Ten or more counts support this clonotype. V and J are TRBV24-1 and TRBJ2-1; D is possibly TRBD1 (6 bases). With 3 bases removed from V and 5 bases from J, the gap between germline ends came to 13 bases. This CDR3 has 15 residues. CDR1 and CDR2 from the germline V gene are KGHDR and SFDVKD. CDR3 loop: CATSDPGVSNNEQFF. CDR3 nucleotide sequence: TGTGCCACCAGTGATCCAGGGGTGTCGAACAATGAGCAGTTCTTC.

V is TRBV5-1 and J is TRBJ1-1, with D perhaps TRBD1 (5 bases). CDR3 length: 17 residues. The germline V gene has CDR1 SGHRS and CDR2 YFSETQ. Trimming removed 2 bases from V and 0 bases from J, with 17 bases in between. This CDR3 is CASSLPRDGILNTEAFF. CDR3 nucleotides: TGCGCCAGCAGCTTACCCCGGGACGGAATATTGAACACTGAAGCTTTCTTT.

The chain is built from TRBV12-3 or TRBV12-4 and TRBJ2-1, with 9 bases identical to TRBD2. CDR3 length: 14 amino acids. After removal of 9 bases from V and 2 bases from J, the junction contained 5 bases not matched to a gene. The CDR3 coding sequence is TGTGCCAGTCTCCTAGCGGGGCCCTACAATGAGCAGTTCTTC. This sequence encodes CASLLAGPYNEQFF.

The chain employs TRBV7-9 and TRBJ1-5; 7 bases align to TRBD1. The CDR3 is 14 residues long. CDR1 and CDR2 from the germline V gene are SEHNR and FQNEAQ (reference sequence). The V gene end was trimmed by 5 bases and the J gene end by 2 bases; junction bases not matched to a gene: 3. CDR3 protein: CASSDREGNQPQHF. DNA for the CDR3: TGTGCCAGCAGCGACAGGGAGGGCAATCAGCCCCAGCATTTT. The complete variable domain, with remaining parts taken from reference TRBV7-9 and TRBJ1-5, reads DTGVSQNPRHKITKRGQNVTFRCDPISEHNRLYWYRQTLGQGPEFLTYFQNEAQLEKSRLLSDRFSAERPKGSFSTLEIQRTEQGDSAMYLCASSDREGNQPQHFGDGTRLSIL.

This clonotype showed up many times. V gene TRBV5-1 combines with J gene TRBJ1-1, with D unclear. Per the germline V gene, CDR1 is SGHRS and CDR2 is YFSETQ. The CDR3 spans 14 residues. V was shortened by 4 bases and J by 0 bases, with 10 bases between the two germline ends. The CDR3 DNA reads TGCGCCAGCAGCACGGACCGCGTGAACACTGAAGCTTTCTTT. This sequence encodes CASSTDRVNTEAFF. Using reference TRBV5-1 and TRBJ1-1 for the parts outside the CDR3, the full variable domain is KAGVTQTPRYLIKTRGQQVTLSCSPISGHRSVSWYQQTPGQGLQFLFEYFSETQRNKGNFPGRFSGRQFSNSRSEMNVSTLELGDSALYLCASSTDRVNTEAFFGQGTRLTVV.

The sample holds a few counts of this clonotype. V and J are TRBV5-1 and TRBJ2-3, with D perhaps TRBD1 (7 bases). V lost 6 bases, J lost 4 bases, and 15 bases lay in between. This CDR3 region has 14 residues. Germline CDR1 and CDR2: SGHRS and YFSETQ. As DNA, the CDR3 is TGCGCCAGCAAACCGCAGGGGGGAGCAGATACGCAGTATTTT. Its translation is CASKPQGGADTQYF.

The count of this clonotype is one. This chain connects TRBV6-2 or TRBV6-3 to TRBJ2-3, with 12 bases identical to TRBD2. The J segment lost 7 bases and the V segment lost 2 bases, leaving 7 bases of the junction unmatched. The CDR3 contains 16 residues. Germline-derived CDR1 and CDR2 are MNHEY and SVGEGT. CDR3 DNA sequence: TGTGCCAGCAGTTACCGGACTAGCGGGGACACGAATACGCAGTATTTT. Amino acid sequence: CASSYRTSGDTNTQYF.

This chain joins TRBV19 and TRBJ2-7; D is possibly TRBD2 (5 bases). The length of the CDR3 is 14 residues. Germline assignment: CDR1 LNHDA and CDR2 SQIVND (reference sequence). V was shortened by 0 bases and J by 2 bases, with 8 bases between the two germline ends. CDR3 loop: CASSIELGTYEQYF. In DNA, the CDR3 is TGTGCCAGTAGTATAGAGCTCGGGACCTACGAGCAGTACTTC. Based on the CDR3 plus reference TRBV19 and TRBJ2-7, the full variable domain is DGGITQSPKYLFRKEGQNVTLSCEQNLNHDAMYWYRQDPGQGLRLIYYSQIVNDFQKGDIAEGYSVSREKKESFPLTVTSAQKNPTAFYLCASSIELGTYEQYFGPGTRLTVT.